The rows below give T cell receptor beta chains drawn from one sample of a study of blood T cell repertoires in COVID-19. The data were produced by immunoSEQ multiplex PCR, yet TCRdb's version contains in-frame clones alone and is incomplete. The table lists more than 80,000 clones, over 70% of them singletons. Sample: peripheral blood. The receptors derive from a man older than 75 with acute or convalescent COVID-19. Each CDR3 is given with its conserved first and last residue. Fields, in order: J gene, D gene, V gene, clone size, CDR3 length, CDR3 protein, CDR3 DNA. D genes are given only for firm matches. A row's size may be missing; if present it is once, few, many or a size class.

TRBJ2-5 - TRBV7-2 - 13 CASSFGRVQTQYF TGTGCCAGCAGCTTCGGGAGAGTTCAGACCCAGTACTTC
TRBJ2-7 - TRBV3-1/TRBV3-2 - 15 CASSQVLLSSYEQYF TGTGCCAGCAGCCAAGTGCTGCTGAGCTCCTACGAGCAGTACTTC
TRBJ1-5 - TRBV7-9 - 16 CASSLDGGTGNQPQHF TGTGCCAGCAGCTTAGACGGGGGTACGGGCAATCAGCCCCAGCATTTT
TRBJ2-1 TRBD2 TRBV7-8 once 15 CASSLGASGINEQFF TGTGCCAGCAGCTTAGGGGCTAGCGGGATTAATGAGCAGTTCTTC
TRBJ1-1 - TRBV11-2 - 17 CASSLNLLTASNTEAFF TGTGCCAGCAGCTTAAATTTATTGACTGCCTCGAACACTGAAGCTTTCTTT
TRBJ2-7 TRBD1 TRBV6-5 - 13 CASSNRGPYEQYF TGTGCCAGCAGTAACAGGGGGCCCTACGAGCAGTACTTC
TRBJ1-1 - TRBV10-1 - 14 CASSEGGKITEAFF TGCGCCAGCAGTGAGGGGGGCAAGATCACTGAAGCTTTCTTT
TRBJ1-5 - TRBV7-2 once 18 CASSLSGTFRGSNQPQHF TGTGCCAGCAGCTTATCAGGCACGTTCAGGGGCTCTAATCAGCCCCAGCATTTT
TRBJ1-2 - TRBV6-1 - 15 CASSEEGGPNYGYTF TGTGCCAGCAGTGAAGAGGGCGGGCCTAACTATGGCTACACCTTC
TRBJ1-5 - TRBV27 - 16 CASMPGLFYSNQPQHF TGTGCCAGCATGCCAGGCCTTTTCTATAGCAATCAGCCCCAGCATTTT
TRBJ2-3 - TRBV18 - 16 CASSPPPQASTDTQYF TGTGCCAGCTCACCTCCGCCGCAGGCTAGCACAGATACGCAGTATTTT
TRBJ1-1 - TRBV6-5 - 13 CASSYTLDTEAFF TGTGCCAGCAGTTACACCTTAGACACTGAAGCTTTCTTT
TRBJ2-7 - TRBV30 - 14 CAWSVNVAFSEQYF TGTGCCTGGAGTGTAAATGTCGCGTTTTCCGAGCAGTACTTC
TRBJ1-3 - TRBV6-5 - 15 CASSYMGASGNTIYF TGTGCCAGCAGTTACATGGGGGCGAGCGGAAACACCATATATTTT
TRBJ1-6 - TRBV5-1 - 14 CASSTTGANSPLHF TGCGCCAGCAGCACGACAGGAGCGAATTCACCCCTCCACTTT
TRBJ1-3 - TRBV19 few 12 CASSAAPGSLYF TGTGCCAGTAGTGCCGCTCCGGGGAGTCTATATTTT
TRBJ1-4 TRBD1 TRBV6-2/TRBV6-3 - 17 CASSYSRLRQGEEKLFF TGTGCCAGCAGTTACTCGCGTTTGAGACAGGGTGAAGAAAAACTGTTTTTT
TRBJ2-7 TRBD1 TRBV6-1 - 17 CASSEGVGQGISYEQYF TGTGCCAGCAGTGAGGGGGTTGGACAGGGGATCTCCTACGAGCAGTACTTC
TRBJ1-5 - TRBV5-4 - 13 CASSGGGNQPQHF TGTGCCAGCAGCGGGGGGGGTAATCAGCCCCAGCATTTT
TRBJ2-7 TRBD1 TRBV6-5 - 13 CASIRQGGNEQYF TGTGCCAGCATTCGACAGGGGGGGAATGAGCAGTACTTC
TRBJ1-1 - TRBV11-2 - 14 CASSAQLAGTEAFF TGTGCCAGCAGCGCGCAGCTGGCGGGGACTGAAGCTTTCTTT
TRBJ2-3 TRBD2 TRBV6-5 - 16 CASSSRTSGRGDTQYF TGTGCCAGCAGTTCCCGGACTAGCGGGAGAGGGGATACGCAGTATTTT
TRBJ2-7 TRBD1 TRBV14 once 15 CASSQTGAWIYEQYF TGTGCCAGCAGTCAAACAGGGGCCTGGATCTACGAGCAGTACTTC
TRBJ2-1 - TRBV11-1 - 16 CASSIRTGDLYNEQFF TGTGCCAGCAGCATCAGAACAGGAGATCTTTACAATGAGCAGTTCTTC
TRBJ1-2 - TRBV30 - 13 CAWTAQPRVGYTF TGTGCCTGGACTGCTCAACCCCGGGTAGGCTACACCTTC
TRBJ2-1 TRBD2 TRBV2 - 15 CASSPASGRGNEQFF TGTGCCAGCAGTCCCGCTAGCGGGAGGGGCAATGAGCAGTTCTTC
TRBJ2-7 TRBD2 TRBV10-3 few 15 CAIRRTSGSSYEQYF TGTGCCATCAGGCGTACTAGCGGGAGCTCCTACGAGCAGTACTTC
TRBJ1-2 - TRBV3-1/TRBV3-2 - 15 CASSQGPRRLYGYTF TGTGCCAGCAGCCAAGGCCCCCGCAGGCTCTATGGCTACACCTTC
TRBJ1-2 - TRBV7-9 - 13 CASSPTVNYGYTF TGTGCCAGCAGCCCGACAGTCAACTATGGCTACACCTTC
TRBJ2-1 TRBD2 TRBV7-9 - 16 CASSLVSSGGEREQFF TGTGCCAGCAGCTTAGTTTCCAGCGGGGGTGAGCGTGAGCAGTTCTTC
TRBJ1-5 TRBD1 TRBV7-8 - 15 CASSLQGAGNQPQHF TGTGCCAGCAGCTTGCAGGGGGCGGGGAATCAGCCCCAGCATTTT
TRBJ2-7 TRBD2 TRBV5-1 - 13 CASSFTSGGEQYF TGCGCCAGCAGCTTTACTAGCGGGGGGGAGCAGTACTTC
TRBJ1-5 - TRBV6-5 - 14 CASSWTDSNQPQHF TGTGCCAGCAGTTGGACAGATAGCAATCAGCCCCAGCATTTT
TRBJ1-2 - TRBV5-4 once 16 CASSPNRNRGVYGYTF TGTGCCAGCAGCCCCAACCGTAATCGCGGAGTCTATGGCTACACCTTC
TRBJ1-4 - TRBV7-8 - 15 CASSLEGATNEKLFF TGTGCCAGCAGCTTAGAGGGGGCAACTAATGAAAAACTGTTTTTT